These T cell receptor beta chains were read from a single sample in a study of T cell responses to AZD1222 COVID-19 vaccine. Sequencing used immunoSEQ multiplex PCR; TCRdb keeps in-frame clones, though not all of them. Among about 210,000 clones listed, around 94% were seen once. The sequenced sample was peripheral blood, obtained on day 0 of AZD1222 vaccination. The source of these receptors is an adult in good health. The CDR3 runs from the conserved cysteine through the conserved F or W. Each record gives: V gene, J gene, D gene, clone size, CDR3 length, CDR3 DNA, CDR3 protein. D genes are given only for firm matches. Clone size is shown for a subset of rows, as once, few, many or a class of expanded clone.

V gene: TRBV7-9; J gene: TRBJ2-5; D gene: -; clone size: -; CDR3 length: 14; CDR3 DNA: TGTGCCAGCAGACTCACGGGGGGCCGAGAGACCCAGTACTTC; CDR3 protein: CASRLTGGRETQYF
V gene: TRBV30; J gene: TRBJ1-2; D gene: TRBD1; clone size: once; CDR3 length: 12; CDR3 DNA: TGTGCTGTCGACAGGGTTAACTATGGCTACACCTTC; CDR3 protein: CAVDRVNYGYTF
V gene: TRBV19; J gene: TRBJ1-4; D gene: -; clone size: -; CDR3 length: 14; CDR3 DNA: TGTGCCAGTAGTAGGCTATCAACTAATGAAAAACTGTTTTTT; CDR3 protein: CASSRLSTNEKLFF
V gene: TRBV5-8; J gene: TRBJ2-1; D gene: -; clone size: few; CDR3 length: 14; CDR3 DNA: TGTGCCAGCAGCTTGAGTCAGGGCTACAATGAGCAGTTCTTC; CDR3 protein: CASSLSQGYNEQFF
V gene: TRBV6-5; J gene: TRBJ1-5; D gene: TRBD1; clone size: -; CDR3 length: 14; CDR3 DNA: TGTGCCAGCAGGCCGGGACAGGTCAATCAGCCCCAGCATTTT; CDR3 protein: CASRPGQVNQPQHF
V gene: TRBV7-2; J gene: TRBJ1-1; D gene: TRBD1; clone size: once; CDR3 length: 15; CDR3 DNA: TGTGCCAGCAGCTTAAGGACAGGGATTGACACTGAAGCTTTCTTT; CDR3 protein: CASSLRTGIDTEAFF
V gene: TRBV12-3/TRBV12-4; J gene: TRBJ1-2; D gene: TRBD1; clone size: -; CDR3 length: 12; CDR3 DNA: TGTGCCAGCAGATACAGGGGGCCGGGCTACACCTTC; CDR3 protein: CASRYRGPGYTF
V gene: TRBV7-2; J gene: TRBJ1-1; D gene: -; clone size: -; CDR3 length: 14; CDR3 DNA: TGTGCCAGCAGCTCGGGACATTCCCTACCTGAAGCTTTCTTT; CDR3 protein: CASSSGHSLPEAFF
V gene: TRBV3-1/TRBV3-2; J gene: TRBJ2-5; D gene: -; clone size: -; CDR3 length: 14; CDR3 DNA: TGTGCCAGCAGCCAACTACAGAGACAAGAGACCCAGTACTTC; CDR3 protein: CASSQLQRQETQYF
V gene: TRBV6-5; J gene: TRBJ1-2; D gene: TRBD1; clone size: -; CDR3 length: 15; CDR3 DNA: TGTGCCAGCACCCTGGGGGACAGGCATACGTATGGCTACACCTTC; CDR3 protein: CASTLGDRHTYGYTF
V gene: TRBV15; J gene: TRBJ1-4; D gene: -; clone size: once; CDR3 length: 15; CDR3 DNA: TGTGCCACCAGCAAGACGACAGGTCGCAGTATGGAACTGTTTTTT; CDR3 protein: CATSKTTGRSMELFF
V gene: TRBV29-1; J gene: TRBJ1-4; D gene: -; clone size: -; CDR3 length: 14; CDR3 DNA: TGCAGTGCTACCCGGACCGATGTTAATGAAAAACTGTTTTTT; CDR3 protein: CSATRTDVNEKLFF
V gene: TRBV2; J gene: TRBJ1-5; D gene: -; clone size: -; CDR3 length: 15; CDR3 DNA: TGTGCCAGCAGTGTGACTAGGGAGTGGAAACAGCCCCAGCATTTT; CDR3 protein: CASSVTREWKQPQHF
V gene: TRBV12-3/TRBV12-4; J gene: TRBJ2-7; D gene: -; clone size: -; CDR3 length: 12; CDR3 DNA: TGTGCCAGCAGTGGGGTGCTTCACGAGCAGTACTTC; CDR3 protein: CASSGVLHEQYF
V gene: TRBV19; J gene: TRBJ1-2; D gene: -; clone size: -; CDR3 length: 14; CDR3 DNA: TGTGCCAGTAGTATTCGGGGCCCTTACTATGGCTACACCTTC; CDR3 protein: CASSIRGPYYGYTF
V gene: TRBV9; J gene: TRBJ1-2; D gene: -; clone size: -; CDR3 length: 16; CDR3 DNA: TGTGCCAGCAGCGGCGGGGGGTTACAAACTAACTATGGCTACACCTTC; CDR3 protein: CASSGGGLQTNYGYTF
V gene: TRBV2; J gene: TRBJ1-3; D gene: -; clone size: -; CDR3 length: 14; CDR3 DNA: TGTGCCAGCAGTGAACAAACAGGGTTCGACACCATATATTTT; CDR3 protein: CASSEQTGFDTIYF
V gene: TRBV5-5; J gene: TRBJ2-5; D gene: -; clone size: -; CDR3 length: 15; CDR3 DNA: TGTGCCAGTGGGGGCCGGGGGGCTGAGGAGGAGACCCAGTACTTC; CDR3 protein: CASGGRGAEEETQYF
V gene: TRBV2; J gene: TRBJ1-1; D gene: -; clone size: -; CDR3 length: 15; CDR3 DNA: TGTGCCAGCAGAGAAAAGGGACGTTTGAACACTGAAGCTTTCTTT; CDR3 protein: CASREKGRLNTEAFF
V gene: TRBV7-9; J gene: TRBJ2-1; D gene: -; clone size: -; CDR3 length: 13; CDR3 DNA: TGTGCCAGCAGCTTATTGGGTTACAATGAGCAGTTCTTC; CDR3 protein: CASSLLGYNEQFF
V gene: TRBV6-6; J gene: TRBJ1-6; D gene: -; clone size: few; CDR3 length: 13; CDR3 DNA: TGTGCCAGCAGTTACTACCCGGGTTCACCCCTCCACTTT; CDR3 protein: CASSYYPGSPLHF
V gene: TRBV2; J gene: TRBJ2-2; D gene: TRBD1; clone size: -; CDR3 length: 14; CDR3 DNA: TGTGCCAGCATCGGGACAGGGATGCCCGGGGAGCTGTTTTTT; CDR3 protein: CASIGTGMPGELFF